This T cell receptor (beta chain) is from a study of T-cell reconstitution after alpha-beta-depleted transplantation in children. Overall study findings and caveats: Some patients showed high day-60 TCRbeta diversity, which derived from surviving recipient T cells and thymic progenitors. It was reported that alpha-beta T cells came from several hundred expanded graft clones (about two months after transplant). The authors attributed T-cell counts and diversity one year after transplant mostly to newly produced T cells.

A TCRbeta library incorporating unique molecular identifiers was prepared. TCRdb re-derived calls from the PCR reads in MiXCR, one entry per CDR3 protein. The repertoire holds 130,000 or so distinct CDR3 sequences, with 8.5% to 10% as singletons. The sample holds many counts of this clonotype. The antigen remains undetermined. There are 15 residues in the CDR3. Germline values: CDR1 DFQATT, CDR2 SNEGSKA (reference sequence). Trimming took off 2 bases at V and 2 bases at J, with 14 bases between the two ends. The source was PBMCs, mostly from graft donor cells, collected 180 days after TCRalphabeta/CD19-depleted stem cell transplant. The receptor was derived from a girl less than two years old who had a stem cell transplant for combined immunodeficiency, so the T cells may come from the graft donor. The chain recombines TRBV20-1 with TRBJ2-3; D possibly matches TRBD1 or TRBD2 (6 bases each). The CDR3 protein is CSARPLGGLTDTQYF. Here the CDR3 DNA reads TGCAGTGCTAGACCCCTAGGGGGGCTCACAGATACGCAGTATTTT.